The 32 T cell receptor beta chains given below trace back to one sample, sequenced in a study of cytomegalovirus exposure and HLA in healthy donors. PCR was performed using 60 Vbeta and 13 Jbeta primers. Data came from immunoSEQ multiplex PCR; TCRdb stores just in-frame clones and leaves some out. The sample records about 95,000 clones, roughly four fifths being singletons. The sequenced sample was PBMCs. All receptors come from a man younger than 40 in good health and CMV-seropositive.

The V and J genes are TRBV6-5 and TRBJ2-7, with D perhaps TRBD2 (5 bases). The CDR3 runs 11 residues. Per the germline V gene, CDR1 is MNHEY and CDR2 is SVGAGI. V was shortened by 7 bases and J by 7 bases, with 11 bases between the two germline ends. This chain's CDR3 is CASNAPGEQYF. In DNA form, the CDR3 reads TGTGCCAGCAATGCGCCGGGGGAGCAGTACTTC.

The chain links TRBV7-2 to TRBJ1-2; a weak D match, TRBD1 (5 bases). The CDR3 totals 14 residues. Germline V lookup: CDR1 SGHTA, CDR2 FQGNSA. Trimming shortened V by 3 bases and J by 4 bases, and 12 bases separated the two germline ends. The CDR3 reads CASSLTEKGYGYTF. The CDR3, as DNA: TGTGCCAGCAGCTTGACAGAAAAAGGCTATGGCTACACCTTC.

The chain employs TRBV7-9 and TRBJ1-2; tentative D call: TRBD1 (6 bases). The CDR3 has 15 residues. V was clipped by 1 base and J by 6 bases, with 15 bases between them. Germline CDR1 SEHNR, CDR2 FQNEAQ (reference sequence). CDR3 sequence reads: CASSLDLGGGDGYTF. The CDR3 DNA is TGTGCCAGCAGCTTAGATCTGGGGGGGGGCGATGGCTACACCTTC.

This clone showed up just a few times. The V call is TRBV10-2, the J call TRBJ2-7; TRBD2 matches at 8 bases. The germline gives CDR1 WSHSY, CDR2 SAAADI. This CDR3 has 11 amino acids. J was trimmed by 7 bases and V by 4 bases; bases with no gene match: 0. The CDR3 DNA reads TGCGCCAGCAGTGTAGCGGGGGAGCAGTACTTC. Amino acid sequence: CASSVAGEQYF.

The rearrangement uses TRBV11-2 and TRBJ1-4, with D maybe TRBD1 (6 bases). This CDR3 is built from 16 residues. Germline V gene lookup returns CDR1 SGHAT and CDR2 FQNNGV. V lost 1 base to trimming and J lost 5 bases, with 14 bases between them. CDR3 bases: TGTGCCAGCAGCTTAGCCCTCCAGGGGACGAATGAAAAACTGTTTTTT. Translating gives CASSLALQGTNEKLFF.

V gene TRBV5-1 combines with J gene TRBJ2-5, with a possible D match to TRBD1 (5 bases). Germline CDR1 reads SGHRS; CDR2 reads YFSETQ. The CDR3 is made up of 14 amino acids. The V gene lost 0 bases and the J gene lost 4 bases, with 10 bases spanning the gap. The CDR3 region is CASSLGQGGETQYF. The CDR3 DNA is TGCGCCAGCAGCTTGGGGCAGGGCGGAGAGACCCAGTACTTC.

The chain has TRBV7-6 and TRBJ2-1, with 11 bases fitting TRBD2. V trimming: 5 bases; J trimming: 6 bases; junction bases outside the gene matches: 9. CDR3 size: 16 residues. Germline values: CDR1 SGHVS, CDR2 FNYEAQ. DNA for the CDR3: TGTGCCAGCAGCCCTATCCGGGGACTAGCGGTCAATGAGCAGTTCTTC. Translated, it gives CASSPIRGLAVNEQFF.

The chain employs TRBV5-1 and TRBJ2-2; tentative D call: TRBD1 (6 bases). CDR1 is SGHRS and CDR2 is YFSETQ in the germline V gene. The CDR3 has 12 residues. V lost 9 bases and J 6 bases, leaving 12 bases between the germline ends. The DNA of the CDR3 is TGCGCCACCTACAGGGTAGCCGGGGAGCTGTTTTTT. Its protein product is CATYRVAGELFF.

The rearrangement links TRBV11-2 to TRBJ2-1, with D possibly being TRBD1 (6 bases). Germline CDR1 is SGHAT and CDR2 is FQNNGV. Trimming shortened V by 5 bases and J by 8 bases, and 10 bases separated the two germline ends. There are 12 residues in the CDR3. In nucleotides, the CDR3 is TGTGCCAGCAGCCTACAGGGAGATGAGCAGTTCTTC. Its translation is CASSLQGDEQFF.

In its sample, this clone was seen a few times. This sequence joins TRBV7-9 and TRBJ1-4; weak D call: TRBD1 (5 bases). Germline V gene data show CDR1 as SEHNR and CDR2 as FQNEAQ (reference sequence). The V and J ends lost 5 bases and 3 bases respectively, with 13 bases between them. CDR3 size: 15 residues. CDR3 in DNA: TGTGCCAGCAGCCGAATGGCAGGGCCTAATGAAAAACTGTTTTTT. It translates to CASSRMAGPNEKLFF. Full variable domain (missing parts from reference TRBV7-9 and TRBJ1-4): DTGVSQNPRHKITKRGQNVTFRCDPISEHNRLYWYRQTLGQGPEFLTYFQNEAQLEKSRLLSDRFSAERPKGSFSTLEIQRTEQGDSAMYLCASSRMAGPNEKLFFGSGTQLSVL.

CDR3 DNA: TGTGCCAGCAAGGTAGCGGGAATCGGGGAGCTGTTTTTT. This sequence encodes CASKVAGIGELFF. This chain uses TRBV6-1 with TRBJ2-2, with TRBD2 matching 8 bases. The germline V gene encodes CDR1 MNHNS and CDR2 SASEGT. The V segment lost 7 bases and the J segment 7 bases; nucleotides outside the gene matches: 5. CDR3 length: 13 residues.

The chain recombines TRBV5-1 with TRBJ1-1; TRBD1 aligns across 9 bases. Germline V gene lookup returns CDR1 SGHRS and CDR2 YFSETQ. The trim removed 3 bases at V and 4 bases at J, leaving 7 bases unmatched. The CDR3 extends over 15 amino acids. The CDR3 coding sequence is TGCGCCAGCAGCTGGACCGGGACAGGGAGCACTGAAGCTTTCTTT. It encodes CASSWTGTGSTEAFF.

The chain uses TRBV6-5 and TRBJ1-1; TRBD1 is a possible D gene (6 bases). Trimming left V 0 bases short and J 6 bases short, with 14 bases between. Germline V gene lookup returns CDR1 MNHEY and CDR2 SVGAGI. The CDR3 totals 15 residues. The CDR3 region is CASSYSQGGAAEAFF. Written as DNA, the CDR3 is TGTGCCAGCAGTTACTCTCAAGGGGGGGCGGCTGAAGCTTTCTTT.

The rearrangement links TRBV5-1 to TRBJ2-2; D is possibly TRBD2 (5 bases). The CDR3 spans 17 residues. V was cut by 0 bases and J by 2 bases, with 14 bases left in between. The germline CDR1 and CDR2 sequences are SGHRS and YFSETQ. Here the CDR3 reads CASSLGLGLSNTGELFF. Here the CDR3 DNA reads TGCGCCAGCAGCTTGGGTTTAGGACTCTCAAACACCGGGGAGCTGTTTTTT.

The chain carries TRBV7-9 and TRBJ2-7; TRBD1 matches at 7 bases. Germline V lookup: CDR1 SEHNR, CDR2 FQNEAQ (reference sequence). The CDR3 contains 14 residues. V gave up 5 bases and J gave up 5 bases; unmatched junction bases: 9. The CDR3, as DNA: TGTGCCAGCAGCGCAGAGACAGGGTTCCACGAGCAGTACTTC. It yields the protein CASSAETGFHEQYF.

This chain joins TRBV28 and TRBJ1-6; TRBD1 agrees at 9 bases. The V gene's germline CDR1 is MDHEN and CDR2 SYDVKM. After removal of 7 bases from V and 9 bases from J, the junction contained 10 bases not matched to a gene. This CDR3 has 15 amino acids. The CDR3 DNA sequence: TGTGCCAGCAAGGCCGGGACAGGGACTAGTTCACCCCTCCACTTT. This gives the protein CASKAGTGTSSPLHF.

This clone appeared once. The V call is TRBV4-2, the J call TRBJ1-3; tentatively, D is TRBD1 (5 bases). CDR3 length: 16 amino acids. Trimming removed 0 bases from V and 1 base from J, with 10 bases in between. The germline V gene encodes CDR1 LGHNA and CDR2 YNFKEQ. CDR3 loop: CASSQDPRGSGNTIYF. CDR3 DNA sequence: TGTGCCAGCAGCCAAGATCCCCGGGGGTCTGGAAACACCATATATTTT.

The chain links TRBV5-4 to TRBJ2-1; possible D gene TRBD2, 5 bases. The V gene lost 1 base and the J gene lost 0 bases, with 11 bases spanning the gap. Per germline, CDR1 SGHNT and CDR2 YYREEE (reference sequence). The CDR3 loop spans 16 amino acids. This CDR3 reads CASSLFGVSSYNEQFF. The CDR3 nucleotides read TGTGCCAGCAGCTTGTTCGGGGTGAGCTCCTACAATGAGCAGTTCTTC. Full variable domain (rest looked up from reference TRBV5-4 and TRBJ2-1): ETGVTQSPTHLIKTRGQQVTLRCSSQSGHNTVSWYQQALGQGPQFIFQYYREEENGRGNFPPRFSGLQFPNYSSELNVNALELDDSALYLCASSLFGVSSYNEQFFGPGTRLTVL.

The chain uses TRBV5-5 and TRBJ2-1; 8 bases agree with TRBD1. The trim removed 3 bases at V and 4 bases at J, leaving 6 bases unmatched. The V gene's germline CDR1 is SGHKS and CDR2 YYEKEE (reference sequence). The CDR3 is 15 amino acids. The CDR3 sequence is CASSSIGQGYNEQFF. DNA for the CDR3: TGTGCCAGCAGCTCAATCGGACAGGGATACAATGAGCAGTTCTTC.

The chain uses TRBV30 and TRBJ1-2; D gene ambiguous. V was pared by 1 base and J by 0 bases, with 6 bases between. The CDR3 consists of 13 residues. Germline V gene lookup returns CDR1 GTSNPN and CDR2 SVGIG (reference sequence). The CDR3 region is CAWSEHPNYGYTF. The CDR3 region has the DNA TGTGCCTGGAGTGAGCACCCTAACTATGGCTACACCTTC.

This sequence joins TRBV7-8 and TRBJ2-5; possibly TRBD2 for D (6 bases). The CDR3 contains 16 residues. Germline lookup yields CDR1 SGHVS and CDR2 FQNEAQ. V dropped 5 bases and J dropped 2 bases, with 18 bases sitting between them. The CDR3 DNA reads TGTGCCAGCAGCCCTGGGTTAGCGGCCGTTCAAGAGACCCAGTACTTC. Protein: CASSPGLAAVQETQYF.

This chain uses TRBV6-5 with TRBJ1-6; D is perhaps TRBD1 (5 bases). Trimming cost V 1 base and J 7 bases, with 8 bases left between them. The CDR3 is 14 residues long. Looked up from germline, CDR1 is MNHEY and CDR2 is SVGAGI. Here the CDR3 DNA reads TGTGCCAGCAGTTACTTGGCAGGGAATTCACCCCTCCACTTT. It yields the protein CASSYLAGNSPLHF.

The chain couples TRBV6-1 to TRBJ2-5; D gene unclear. V was shortened by 5 bases and J by 4 bases, with 5 bases between the two germline ends. The germline CDR1 and CDR2 sequences are MNHNS and SASEGT. The CDR3 has 11 residues. CDR3 DNA sequence: TGTGCCAGCAGTACTATAGAGACCCAGTACTTC. Translation: CASSTIETQYF.

The J gene is TRBJ2-2, the V gene TRBV28, with 12 bases that match TRBD2. The junction had 5 bases not matched to a gene; V was cut back by 4 bases and J by 5 bases. Germline assignment: CDR1 MDHEN and CDR2 SYDVKM. This CDR3 has 16 amino acids. The CDR3 DNA reads as TGTGCCAGCAGTTCCCGACTAGCGGGAGTGACCGGGGAGCTGTTTTTT. Its protein product is CASSSRLAGVTGELFF.

The chain employs TRBV7-2 and TRBJ2-1; 15 bases align to TRBD2. Germline loops: CDR1 SGHTA, CDR2 FQGNSA. With V trimmed by 5 bases and J by 7 bases, 9 bases remained unmatched. CDR3 length: 17 residues. The CDR3 here is CASSPGLAGGLNNEQFF. The DNA of the CDR3 is TGTGCCAGCAGCCCGGGACTAGCGGGAGGTTTAAATAATGAGCAGTTCTTC.

This chain connects TRBV6-1 to TRBJ2-1, with 9 bases aligning to TRBD2. This CDR3 is built from 15 residues. The germline gives CDR1 MNHNS, CDR2 SASEGT. V lost 6 bases and J lost 0; bases outside the gene matches: 3. This CDR3 is CASRVSGSSYNEQFF. The CDR3 DNA reads as TGTGCCAGCAGAGTTAGCGGGAGCTCCTACAATGAGCAGTTCTTC.

This chain uses TRBV5-4 with TRBJ2-5, with 7 positions matching TRBD2. The end of the DNA aligns better with TRBJ2-7, so the J call may be wrong. Germline CDR1 and CDR2: SGHNT and YYREEE (reference sequence). The CDR3 loop spans 15 amino acids. The CDR3 loop is CASSADPSGTYEQYF. For the CDR3, the DNA is TGTGCCAGCAGCGCGGACCCTAGCGGAACCTACGAGCAGTACTTC.

This clone is deemed medium-sized. The CDR3 sequence is CAISEEGNEQFF. Written as DNA, the CDR3 is TGTGCCATCAGTGAAGAGGGCAATGAGCAGTTCTTC. This chain joins TRBV10-3 and TRBJ2-1, with a weak D call TRBD2 (5 bases). CDR1 and CDR2 from the germline V gene are ENHRY and SYGVKD. V was pared by 3 bases and J by 6 bases, with 6 bases between. The CDR3 has 12 residues.

V gene TRBV18 combines with J gene TRBJ1-4; D gene unclear. This CDR3 contains 18 residues. Trimming took off 0 bases at V and 8 bases at J, with 22 bases between the two ends. Germline CDR1 KGHSH, CDR2 LQKENI. The CDR3 loop reads CASSPPVSMIVRREKLFF. CDR3 DNA sequence: TGTGCCAGCTCACCACCCGTCTCGATGATAGTTCGGAGGGAAAAACTGTTTTTT.

The CDR3: CASSPNRVAGEQYF. CDR3 coding DNA: TGTGCCAGCAGCCCAAACAGGGTGGCCGGGGAGCAGTACTTC. The J gene is TRBJ2-7, the V gene TRBV14, with D possibly TRBD1 on 6 matching bases. Between the trimmed V and J ends, which lost 4 bases and 7 bases, there was a span of 17 bases. CDR1 SGHDN and CDR2 FVKESK come from the germline V gene. The CDR3 extends over 14 amino acids.

Written as DNA, the CDR3 is TGTGCCAGCAGCTTAGGGGAGTCCCTCTACAATGAGCAGTTCTTC. This translates into CASSLGESLYNEQFF. J is TRBJ2-1 and V is TRBV11-2, with D tentatively TRBD2 (5 bases). CDR3 length: 15 residues. Trimming cost V 1 base and J 3 bases, with 10 bases left between them. The germline gives CDR1 SGHAT, CDR2 FQNNGV.

Remarks on this clone: The sample holds other DNA sequences that translate to the same CDR3. The V and J genes are TRBV7-9 and TRBJ1-2; TRBD1 is a possible D gene (6 bases). The CDR3 has 13 amino acids. CDR1 SEHNR and CDR2 FQNEAQ come from the germline V gene (reference sequence). With 6 bases removed from V and 2 bases from J, the gap between germline ends came to 10 bases. CDR3: CASSRGQNYGYTF. CDR3 coding DNA: TGTGCCAGCAGTCGTGGACAGAACTATGGCTACACCTTC.